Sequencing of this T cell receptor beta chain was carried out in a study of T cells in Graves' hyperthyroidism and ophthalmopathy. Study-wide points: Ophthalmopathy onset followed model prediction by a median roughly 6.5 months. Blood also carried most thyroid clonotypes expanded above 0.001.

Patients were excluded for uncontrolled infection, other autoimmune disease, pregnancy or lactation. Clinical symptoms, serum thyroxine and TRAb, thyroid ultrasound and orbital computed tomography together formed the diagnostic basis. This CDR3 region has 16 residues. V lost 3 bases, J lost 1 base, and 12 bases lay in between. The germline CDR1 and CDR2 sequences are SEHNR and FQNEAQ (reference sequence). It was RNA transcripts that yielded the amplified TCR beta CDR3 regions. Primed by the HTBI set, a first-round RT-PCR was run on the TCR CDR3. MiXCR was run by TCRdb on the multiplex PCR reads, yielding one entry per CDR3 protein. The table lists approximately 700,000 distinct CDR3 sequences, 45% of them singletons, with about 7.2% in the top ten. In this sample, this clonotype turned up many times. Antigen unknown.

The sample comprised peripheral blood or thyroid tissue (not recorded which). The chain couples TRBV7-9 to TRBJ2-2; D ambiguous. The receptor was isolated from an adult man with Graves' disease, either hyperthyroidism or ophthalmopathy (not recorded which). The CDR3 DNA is TGTGCCAGCAGCTTTATTGAGGCTGAGAACACCGGGGAGCTGTTTTTT. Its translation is CASSFIEAENTGELFF.